This passage covers 18 T cell receptor beta chains from one sample sequenced in a study of blood T cell repertoires in COVID-19. Data came from immunoSEQ multiplex PCR; TCRdb stores just in-frame clones and leaves some out. The table lists around 290,000 clones, more than 75% of them singletons. The specimen sequenced was peripheral blood. The origin of the receptors is a woman aged 50 to 60 who had recovered from COVID-19.

This chain links TRBV24-1 with TRBJ1-2; TRBD1 matches at 7 bases. Germline loops: CDR1 KGHDR, CDR2 SFDVKD. V shed 3 bases, J shed 4 bases, and the junction held 4 bases outside the gene matches. This CDR3 contains 14 residues. CDR3 sequence reads: CATSDNRTGYGYTF. In DNA form, the CDR3 reads TGTGCCACCAGTGATAACCGGACAGGCTATGGCTACACCTTC.

In its sample, this clone was seen once. The chain carries TRBV5-1 and TRBJ1-3; D is ambiguous. V lost 0 bases and J 0 bases, leaving 7 bases between the germline ends. CDR1 SGHRS and CDR2 YFSETQ come from the germline V gene. The CDR3 extends over 15 amino acids. CDR3 in DNA: TGCGCCAGCAGCTTGGGACAAAACTCTGGAAACACCATATATTTT. As protein: CASSLGQNSGNTIYF. Full variable domain (rest looked up from reference TRBV5-1 and TRBJ1-3): KAGVTQTPRYLIKTRGQQVTLSCSPISGHRSVSWYQQTPGQGLQFLFEYFSETQRNKGNFPGRFSGRQFSNSRSEMNVSTLELGDSALYLCASSLGQNSGNTIYFGEGSWLTVV.

This clone was counted a single time. The chain has TRBV7-9 and TRBJ2-3; 8 nucleotides agree with TRBD2. In germline, CDR1 is SEHNR, CDR2 FQNEAQ (reference sequence). V was clipped by 7 bases and J by 3 bases; unmatched bases: 6. CDR3 size: 14 residues. CDR3: CASKRAGVTDTQYF. As DNA, the CDR3 is TGTGCCAGCAAACGAGCGGGAGTTACAGATACGCAGTATTTT.

The rearrangement uses TRBV6-5 and TRBJ1-2; tentative D call: TRBD1 (6 bases). V lost 4 bases, J lost 6 bases, and 12 bases lay in between. The CDR3 runs 13 residues. CDR1 and CDR2 from the germline V gene are MNHEY and SVGAGI. This CDR3 reads CASSSRQAHGYTF. The DNA of the CDR3 is TGTGCCAGCAGTTCCCGACAGGCCCATGGCTACACCTTC.

J is TRBJ1-1 and V is TRBV19; D is ambiguous. The CDR3 covers 14 residues. V gave up 5 bases and J gave up 6 bases, with 16 bases separating them. Germline values: CDR1 LNHDA, CDR2 SQIVND (reference sequence). CDR3 residues: CASSPGRVVAEAFF. The CDR3 nucleotides read TGTGCCAGTAGTCCCGGGAGGGTGGTGGCTGAAGCTTTCTTT.

This rearrangement joins TRBV10-2 to TRBJ2-7, with D possibly being TRBD1 (6 bases). CDR3 length equals 13 residues. Looked up from germline, CDR1 is WSHSY and CDR2 is SAAADI. The V end lost 5 bases, the J end lost 1 base, and 9 bases lay between the germline ends. In DNA, the CDR3 is TGCGCCAGCAGTATGGACAGATCCTACGAGCAGTACTTC. Translation gives CASSMDRSYEQYF.

The genes are TRBV27 and TRBJ1-6; D is possibly TRBD1 (5 bases). The V gene lost 2 bases and the J gene lost 6 bases, with 5 bases spanning the gap. The CDR3 is made up of 13 amino acids. Germline CDR1 MNHEY, CDR2 SMNVEV (reference sequence). CDR3 residues: CASSLQGNSPLHF. The DNA of the CDR3 is TGTGCCAGCAGTTTACAGGGTAATTCACCCCTCCACTTT.

This clone has just a few counts. The V call is TRBV7-9, the J call TRBJ2-7; TRBD1 matches 7 bases. Germline CDR1 reads SEHNR; CDR2 reads FQNEAQ (reference sequence). V lost 7 bases, J lost 4 bases, and 7 bases stayed unmatched. There are 13 residues in the CDR3. Written as DNA, the CDR3 is TGTGCCAGCACCGCGACAGGGTGGTACGAGCAGTACTTC. This codes for CASTATGWYEQYF.

V gene TRBV19 combines with J gene TRBJ2-1; no clear D. The CDR3 is made up of 14 amino acids. V dropped 8 bases and J dropped 5 bases, with 16 bases sitting between them. CDR1 LNHDA and CDR2 SQIVND come from the germline V gene (reference sequence). For the CDR3, the DNA is TGTGCCAGTCTATTAGCCCAACCCAACAATGAGCAGTTCTTC. It codes for CASLLAQPNNEQFF. Full variable domain (outside the CDR3, taken from reference TRBV19 and TRBJ2-1): DGGITQSPKYLFRKEGQNVTLSCEQNLNHDAMYWYRQDPGQGLRLIYYSQIVNDFQKGDIAEGYSVSREKKESFPLTVTSAQKNPTAFYLCASLLAQPNNEQFFGPGTRLTVL.

This chain uses TRBV29-1 with TRBJ2-5; 8 nucleotides match TRBD1. The CDR3 extends over 13 amino acids. J lost 5 bases, V lost 7 bases, and 9 bases had no gene match. CDR1 and CDR2 (germline): SQVTM, ANQGSEA. CDR3 in amino acids: CSAILQGGETQYF. The CDR3 DNA is TGCAGCGCAATCCTACAGGGGGGTGAGACCCAGTACTTC.

CDR3 sequence (DNA): TGCGCCAGCAGCCAAGATCCCCGGGACAGGGGGTTGGAGACCCAGTACTTC. Translating gives CASSQDPRDRGLETQYF. The V call is TRBV4-1, the J call TRBJ2-5; 11 bases agree with TRBD1. V trimming: 0 bases; J trimming: 5 bases; junction bases outside the gene matches: 8. The CDR3 is 17 residues long. Germline CDR1 and CDR2: MGHRA and YSYEKL.

This chain joins TRBV24-1 and TRBJ2-3; 8 nucleotides agree with TRBD1. The CDR3 has 15 amino acids. CDR1 is KGHDR and CDR2 is SFDVKD in the germline V gene. V gave up 4 bases and J gave up 1 base; unmatched junction bases: 3. This chain's CDR3 is CATSERTGRTDTQYF. The CDR3 DNA follows: TGTGCCACCAGTGAGAGGACAGGGCGCACAGATACGCAGTATTTT.

For the CDR3, the DNA is TGTGCCAGCAGCTATATTACAGGGTACACTGAAGCTTTCTTT. Translating gives CASSYITGYTEAFF. This sequence joins TRBV9 and TRBJ1-1; TRBD1 might be the D (6 bases). The V and J ends lost 4 bases and 3 bases respectively, with 13 bases between them. The CDR3 sequence is 14 residues long. Per germline, CDR1 SGDLS and CDR2 YYNGEE.

The chain has TRBV6-5 and TRBJ1-5, with D uncertain. V dropped 0 bases and J dropped 5 bases, with 14 bases sitting between them. The CDR3 consists of 16 residues. Germline V gene data show CDR1 as MNHEY and CDR2 as SVGAGI. This CDR3 reads CASSYSSGRLDQPQHF. CDR3 in DNA: TGTGCCAGCAGTTACTCTTCGGGAAGGTTAGATCAGCCCCAGCATTTT.

This rearrangement joins TRBV4-3 to TRBJ1-5, with no clear D. Germline CDR1 reads LGHNA; CDR2 reads YSLEER. CDR3 length: 16 residues. The V end was cut by 0 bases, the J end by 3 bases, with 12 bases between. The CDR3 reads CASSQDRGLNNQPQHF. The CDR3 DNA sequence: TGCGCCAGCAGCCAAGATCGGGGTCTGAACAATCAGCCCCAGCATTTT.

The J gene is TRBJ2-3, the V gene TRBV30; D unresolved. V gave up 0 bases and J gave up 1 base, with 11 bases separating them. This CDR3 has 15 amino acids. Germline loops: CDR1 GTSNPN, CDR2 SVGIG (reference sequence). This chain's CDR3 is CAWSVGAYGTDTQYF. CDR3 in DNA: TGTGCCTGGAGTGTAGGAGCCTATGGCACAGATACGCAGTATTTT.

The chain carries TRBV11-2 and TRBJ1-6; D is unresolved. The V end was cut by 5 bases, the J end by 14 bases, with 13 bases between. Germline lookup yields CDR1 SGHAT and CDR2 FQNNGV. This CDR3 has 12 amino acids. The CDR3 sequence: CASSIQGAALHF. The CDR3 coding sequence is TGTGCCAGCAGCATCCAAGGCGCGGCCCTCCACTTT.

CDR3 sequence reads: CASSVGNSGGAGELFF. CDR3 sequence (DNA): TGTGCCAGCAGCGTAGGAAATAGCGGGGGAGCCGGGGAGCTGTTTTTT. V gene TRBV9 combines with J gene TRBJ2-2; 9 bases agree with TRBD2. J was trimmed by 6 bases and V by 0 bases; bases with no gene match: 6. This CDR3 region has 16 residues. Germline V lookup: CDR1 SGDLS, CDR2 YYNGEE.